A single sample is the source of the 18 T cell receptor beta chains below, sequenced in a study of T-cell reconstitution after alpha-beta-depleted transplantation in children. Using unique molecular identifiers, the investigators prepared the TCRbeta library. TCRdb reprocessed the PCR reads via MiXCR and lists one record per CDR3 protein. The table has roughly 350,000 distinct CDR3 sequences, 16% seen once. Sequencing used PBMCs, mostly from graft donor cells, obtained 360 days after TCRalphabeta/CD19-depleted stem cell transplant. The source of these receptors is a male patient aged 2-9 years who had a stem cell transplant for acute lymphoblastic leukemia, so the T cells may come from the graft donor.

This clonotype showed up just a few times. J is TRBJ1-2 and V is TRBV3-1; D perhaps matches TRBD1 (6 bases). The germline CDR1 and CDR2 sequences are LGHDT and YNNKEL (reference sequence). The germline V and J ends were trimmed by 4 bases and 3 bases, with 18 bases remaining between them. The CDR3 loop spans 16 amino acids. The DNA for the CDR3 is TGTGCCAGCAGCCGAGAAACAGGGTTCATGCACTATGGCTACACCTTC. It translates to CASSRETGFMHYGYTF.

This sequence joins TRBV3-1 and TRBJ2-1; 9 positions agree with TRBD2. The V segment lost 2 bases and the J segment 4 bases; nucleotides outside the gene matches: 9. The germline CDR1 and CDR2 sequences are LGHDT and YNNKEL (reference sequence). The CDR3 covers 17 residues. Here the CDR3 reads CASSQLGLAVSYNEQFF. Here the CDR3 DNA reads TGTGCCAGCAGCCAACTGGGACTAGCAGTGAGTTACAATGAGCAGTTCTTC.

The CDR3 region has the DNA TGTGCCAGCAGCTCCGTCCTGGTTTCCGGGCCCCGATTCCAAGAGACCCAGTACTTC. Translation: CASSSVLVSGPRFQETQYF. The V call is TRBV11-2, the J call TRBJ2-5; no clear D gene. Germline V gene sequence: CDR1 SGHAT, CDR2 FQNNGV. Deletions cut 4 bases from V and 1 base from J, with 25 bases between. The CDR3 runs to 19 residues.

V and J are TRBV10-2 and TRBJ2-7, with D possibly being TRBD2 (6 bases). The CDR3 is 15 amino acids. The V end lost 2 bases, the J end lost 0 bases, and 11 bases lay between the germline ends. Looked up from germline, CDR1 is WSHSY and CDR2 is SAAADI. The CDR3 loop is CASSEIAGSSYEQYF. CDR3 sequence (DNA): TGCGCCAGCAGTGAGATTGCGGGAAGCTCCTACGAGCAGTACTTC.

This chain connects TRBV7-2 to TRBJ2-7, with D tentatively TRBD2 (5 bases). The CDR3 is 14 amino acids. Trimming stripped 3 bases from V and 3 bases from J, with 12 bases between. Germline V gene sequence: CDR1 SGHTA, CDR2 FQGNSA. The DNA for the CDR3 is TGTGCCAGCAGCTTTTTTGCAGCGGACTACGAGCAGTACTTC. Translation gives CASSFFAADYEQYF.

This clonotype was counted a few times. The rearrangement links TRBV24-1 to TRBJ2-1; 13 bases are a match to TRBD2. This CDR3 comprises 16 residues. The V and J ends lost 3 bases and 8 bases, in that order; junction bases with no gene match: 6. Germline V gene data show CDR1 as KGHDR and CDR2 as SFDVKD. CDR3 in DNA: TGTGCCACCAGTGATGCGGGACTAGCGGGAACTTATGAGCAGTTCTTC. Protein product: CATSDAGLAGTYEQFF.

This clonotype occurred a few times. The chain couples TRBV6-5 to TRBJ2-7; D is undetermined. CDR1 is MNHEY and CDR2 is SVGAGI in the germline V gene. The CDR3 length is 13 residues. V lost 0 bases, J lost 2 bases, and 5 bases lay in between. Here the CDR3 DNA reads TGTGCCAGCAGTTACTCGGGGACCTACGAGCAGTACTTC. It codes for CASSYSGTYEQYF.

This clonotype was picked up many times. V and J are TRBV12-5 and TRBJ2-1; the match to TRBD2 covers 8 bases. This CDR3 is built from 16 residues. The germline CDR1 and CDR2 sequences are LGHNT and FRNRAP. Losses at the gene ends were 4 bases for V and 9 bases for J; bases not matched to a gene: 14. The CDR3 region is CASGSPGLAGLSEQFF. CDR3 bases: TGTGCTAGTGGTTCCCCAGGACTAGCAGGGTTAAGTGAGCAGTTCTTC.

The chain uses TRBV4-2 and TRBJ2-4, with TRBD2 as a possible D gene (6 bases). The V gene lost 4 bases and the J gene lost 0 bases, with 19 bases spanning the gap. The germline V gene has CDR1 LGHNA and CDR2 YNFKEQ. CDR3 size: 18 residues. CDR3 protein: CASSPPPTSTLAKNIQYF. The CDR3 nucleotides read TGTGCCAGCAGCCCACCACCGACTAGTACCCTAGCCAAAAACATTCAGTACTTC.

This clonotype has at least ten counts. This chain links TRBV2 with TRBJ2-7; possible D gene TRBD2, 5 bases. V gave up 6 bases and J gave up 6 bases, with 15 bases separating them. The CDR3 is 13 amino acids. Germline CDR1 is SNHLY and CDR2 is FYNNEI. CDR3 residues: CASRQNGLPEQYF. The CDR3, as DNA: TGTGCCAGCAGGCAGAACGGACTGCCCGAGCAGTACTTC.

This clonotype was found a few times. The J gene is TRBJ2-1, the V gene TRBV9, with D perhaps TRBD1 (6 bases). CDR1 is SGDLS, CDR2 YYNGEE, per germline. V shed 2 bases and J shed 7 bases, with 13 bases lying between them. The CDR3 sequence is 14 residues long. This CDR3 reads CASSVQGNGNEQFF. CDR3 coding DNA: TGTGCCAGCAGCGTCCAGGGGAACGGTAATGAGCAGTTCTTC.

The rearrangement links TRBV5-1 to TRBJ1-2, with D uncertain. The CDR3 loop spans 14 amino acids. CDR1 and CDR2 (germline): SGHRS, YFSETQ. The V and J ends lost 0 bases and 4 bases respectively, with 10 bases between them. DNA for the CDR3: TGCGCCAGCAGCTTGGATCCGGGGTCCTATGGCTACACCTTC. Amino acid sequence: CASSLDPGSYGYTF.

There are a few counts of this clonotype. The CDR3 DNA reads as TGTGCCAGCAGCAGCCGGGACAGCTCCTACGAGCAGTACTTC. It encodes CASSSRDSSYEQYF. J is TRBJ2-7 and V is TRBV7-6; 7 nucleotides line up with TRBD1. The CDR3 totals 14 residues. The V gene's germline CDR1 is SGHVS and CDR2 FNYEAQ. V lost 5 bases and J lost 0; bases outside the gene matches: 4.

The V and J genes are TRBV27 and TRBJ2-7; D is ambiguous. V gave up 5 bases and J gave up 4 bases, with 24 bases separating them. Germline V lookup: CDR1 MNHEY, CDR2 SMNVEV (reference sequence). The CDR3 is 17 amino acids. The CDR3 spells CASSQTPGRSFPYEQYF. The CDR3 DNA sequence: TGTGCCAGCAGTCAAACCCCCGGACGTTCTTTTCCTTACGAGCAGTACTTC.

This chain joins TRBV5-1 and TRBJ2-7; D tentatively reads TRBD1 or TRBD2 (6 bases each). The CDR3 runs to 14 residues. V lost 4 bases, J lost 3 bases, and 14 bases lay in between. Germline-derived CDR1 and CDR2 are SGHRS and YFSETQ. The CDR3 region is CASSAGIGGYEQYF. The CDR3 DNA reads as TGCGCCAGCAGCGCGGGAATAGGGGGCTACGAGCAGTACTTC. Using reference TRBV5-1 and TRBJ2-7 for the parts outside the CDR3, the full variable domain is KAGVTQTPRYLIKTRGQQVTLSCSPISGHRSVSWYQQTPGQGLQFLFEYFSETQRNKGNFPGRFSGRQFSNSRSEMNVSTLELGDSALYLCASSAGIGGYEQYFGPGTRLTVT.

CDR3 in amino acids: CASSLGLAGFTDTQYF. CDR3 DNA sequence: TGTGCCAGCAGTTTAGGGCTAGCGGGATTCACAGATACGCAGTATTTT. The chain employs TRBV27 and TRBJ2-3; 9 nucleotides align to TRBD2. V was clipped by 2 bases and J by 2 bases; unmatched bases: 5. The CDR3 covers 16 residues. CDR1 and CDR2 (germline): MNHEY, SMNVEV (reference sequence).

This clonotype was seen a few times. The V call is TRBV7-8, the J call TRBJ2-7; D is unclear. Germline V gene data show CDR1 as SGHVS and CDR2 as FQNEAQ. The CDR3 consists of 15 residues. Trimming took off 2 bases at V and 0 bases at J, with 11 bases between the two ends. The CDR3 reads CASSLRIKGSYEQYF. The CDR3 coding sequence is TGTGCCAGCAGCTTAAGGATAAAAGGCTCCTACGAGCAGTACTTC. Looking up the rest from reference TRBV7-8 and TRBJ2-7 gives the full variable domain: GAGVSQSPRYKVAKRGQDVALRCDPISGHVSLFWYQQALGQGPEFLTYFQNEAQLDKSGLPSDRFFAERPEGSVSTLKIQRTQQEDSAVYLCASSLRIKGSYEQYFGPGTRLTVT.

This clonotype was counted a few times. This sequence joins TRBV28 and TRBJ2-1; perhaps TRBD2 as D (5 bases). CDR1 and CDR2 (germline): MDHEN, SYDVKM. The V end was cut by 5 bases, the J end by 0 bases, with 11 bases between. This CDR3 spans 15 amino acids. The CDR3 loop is CASSGLLSSYNEQFF. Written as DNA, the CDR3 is TGTGCCAGCAGTGGACTTCTAAGCTCCTACAATGAGCAGTTCTTC.